Each of the 30 T cell receptor beta chains below was sequenced from the same sample in a study of regulatory T cells in long-lasting Graves disease. Construction of the TCR beta libraries employed iRepertoire HTBI primers in conjunction with Arm-PCR of CDR3 regions. TCRdb reanalysed the multiplex PCR reads using MiXCR and keeps one entry per CDR3 protein. The profile covers about 520,000 distinct CDR3 sequences, with 12% appearing a single time and about 8.9% taken by the ten largest. The time point was: newly diagnosed GD, antithyroid drugs for less than 3 months. The authors made the TCR library using RNA they extracted from PBMCs. These same records also appear under a second study, on T cells in Graves' hyperthyroidism and ophthalmopathy.

Source: peripheral blood mononuclear cells (PBMCs), taken at new diagnosis, from a patient treated with antithyroid drugs. The receptors were gathered from a woman between 25 and 40 years old with Graves disease.

This clonotype was detected many times. This sequence joins TRBV27 and TRBJ2-1; perhaps TRBD2 as D (6 bases). V lost 8 bases to trimming and J lost 0 bases, with 17 bases between them. Germline V gives CDR1 MNHEY, CDR2 SMNVEV (reference sequence). CDR3 length: 16 residues. Written as DNA, the CDR3 is TGTGCCAGCCGATTCGCCGGAGGGAGCTCCTACAATGAGCAGTTCTTC. Translating it yields CASRFAGGSSYNEQFF.

Ten or more counts support this clonotype. The V gene is TRBV11-2, the J gene TRBJ2-2, with 7 bases matching TRBD1. From germline, CDR1 is SGHAT and CDR2 FQNNGV. V lost 4 bases, J lost 4 bases, and 12 bases stayed unmatched. This CDR3 has 17 amino acids. The CDR3 is CASSSTKTGAGTGELFF. CDR3 coding DNA: TGTGCCAGCAGCTCGACAAAAACAGGGGCGGGCACCGGGGAGCTGTTTTTT.

This clonotype was counted ten times or more. This chain links TRBV6-2 or TRBV6-3 with TRBJ2-3; possible D gene TRBD1, 5 bases. CDR1 and CDR2 from the germline V gene are MNHEY and SVGEGT. This CDR3 comprises 14 residues. V lost 6 bases to trimming and J lost 3 bases, with 13 bases between them. Here the CDR3 reads CASSPGYFTDTQYF. Written as DNA, the CDR3 is TGTGCCAGCAGCCCAGGGTATTTTACAGATACGCAGTATTTT.

There are a few counts of this clonotype. The chain links TRBV7-9 to TRBJ1-2, with D maybe TRBD1 (6 bases). Trimming cost V 5 bases and J 2 bases, with 12 bases left between them. The length of the CDR3 is 14 residues. Germline V gene sequence: CDR1 SEHNR, CDR2 FQNEAQ (reference sequence). The CDR3 sequence: CASSLRQDNYGYTF. The CDR3 bases are TGTGCCAGCAGCCTTCGACAGGACAACTATGGCTACACCTTC.

This clonotype was observed at least ten times. The chain combines TRBV27 with TRBJ1-3; 9 bases line up with TRBD1. This CDR3 comprises 16 residues. The germline V gene encodes CDR1 MNHEY and CDR2 SMNVEV (reference sequence). Unmatched junction bases numbered 7, after V lost 0 bases and J lost 7 bases. The CDR3 loop reads CASSLSPGTGRNTIYF. The DNA of the CDR3 is TGTGCCAGCAGTTTATCCCCCGGGACAGGGAGGAACACCATATATTTT.

Details on this clonotype: A much larger clone lies a single base off, so this may be a read error. V and J are TRBV7-9 and TRBJ1-1; the D gene is possibly TRBD1 (5 bases). The CDR3 has 14 amino acids. Germline V lookup: CDR1 SEHNR, CDR2 FQNEAQ (reference sequence). Trimming removed 1 base at V and 3 bases at J, with 9 bases between. CDR3 nucleotides: TGTGCCAGCAGCTTAGGATGGGGGTACACTGAAGCTTTCTTT. Translated: CASSLGWGYTEAFF.

There are many counts of this clonotype. The chain has TRBV29-1 and TRBJ2-2, with TRBD2 as a possible D gene (6 bases). V was clipped by 3 bases and J by 4 bases, with 15 bases between them. The CDR3 has 15 amino acids. Germline V gene sequence: CDR1 SQVTM, CDR2 ANQGSEA. CDR3 sequence: CSVDQEQGGTGELFF. DNA of the CDR3: TGCAGCGTTGATCAGGAGCAGGGAGGCACCGGGGAGCTGTTTTTT.

The sample holds many counts of this clonotype. The chain carries TRBV27 and TRBJ1-4, with D possibly TRBD1 on 5 matching bases. Germline V gene data show CDR1 as MNHEY and CDR2 as SMNVEV (reference sequence). The V and J ends lost 6 bases and 2 bases respectively, with 10 bases between them. The CDR3 covers 14 residues. CDR3: CASSGRGTNEKLFF. In DNA, the CDR3 is TGTGCCAGCAGCGGGAGGGGTACTAATGAAAAACTGTTTTTT.

The V gene is TRBV28, the J gene TRBJ2-7; D not certain. V shed 2 bases and J shed 0 bases, with 20 bases lying between them. CDR1 is MDHEN, CDR2 SYDVKM, per germline. The CDR3 length is 18 residues. CDR3 amino acids: CASSLKGPPSGISYEQYF. The CDR3 region has the DNA TGTGCCAGCAGTTTAAAAGGTCCCCCTTCTGGTATCTCCTACGAGCAGTACTTC.

This clonotype was detected a few times. At one of its ends the junction is not consistent with the germline gene, which may arise from a read error. The chain employs TRBV19 and TRBJ2-1; weak D call: TRBD1 (6 bases). This CDR3 contains 14 residues. Germline loops: CDR1 LNHDA, CDR2 SQIVND (reference sequence). The CDR3 sequence: CASSRTETGNEQSF. The DNA for the CDR3 is TGTGCCAGCAGCCGGACCGAAACAGGGAATGAGCAGTCCTTC.

This clonotype was counted at least ten times. The chain carries TRBV20-1 and TRBJ1-1, with D unresolved. The CDR3 covers 13 residues. Germline values: CDR1 DFQATT, CDR2 SNEGSKA (reference sequence). V was clipped by 4 bases and J by 3 bases, with 12 bases between them. The CDR3 nucleotides read TGCAGTGCTACCCGGGCGTTGCACACTGAAGCTTTCTTT. Its translation: CSATRALHTEAFF.

As regards this clonotype: With a far larger clone one base away, a read error is the likely cause. V is TRBV9 and J is TRBJ1-1; D perhaps matches TRBD1 (5 bases). CDR1 and CDR2 from the germline V gene are SGDLS and YYNGEE. Deletions cut 5 bases from V and 0 bases from J, with 17 bases between. CDR3 length equals 16 residues. CDR3 amino acids: CASSGGTSGVNTEAFF. In DNA, the CDR3 is TGTGCCAGCAGTGGGGGTACCTCGGGCGTGAACACTGAAGCTTTCTTT.

This clonotype was picked up many times. This chain joins TRBV7-2 and TRBJ2-1, with 7 bases that match TRBD2. The CDR3 totals 16 residues. Germline CDR1 SGHTA, CDR2 FQGNSA. Trimming cost V 0 bases and J 4 bases; bases outside gene matches: 6. CDR3: CASSLAGGGFYNEQFF. The CDR3, as DNA: TGTGCCAGCAGCTTAGCTGGCGGGGGATTTTACAATGAGCAGTTCTTC.

This chain joins TRBV24-1 and TRBJ2-1; 10 bases agree with TRBD1. Germline assignment: CDR1 KGHDR and CDR2 SFDVKD. Trimming cost V 2 bases and J 0 bases; bases outside gene matches: 3. The CDR3 sequence is 17 residues long. The CDR3 protein is CATSDSGQGNSYNEQFF. CDR3 bases: TGTGCCACCAGTGATTCGGGACAGGGGAACTCCTACAATGAGCAGTTCTTC.

This sequence joins TRBV30 and TRBJ2-4, with 12 bases aligning to TRBD2. J was trimmed by 9 bases and V by 2 bases; bases with no gene match: 5. The CDR3 runs to 14 residues. Germline V gene lookup returns CDR1 GTSNPN and CDR2 SVGIG (reference sequence). In DNA, the CDR3 is TGTGCCTGGAGTAAGTTGACTAGCGGGAGCATTCAGTACTTC. It specifies CAWSKLTSGSIQYF. Variable domain in full (rest from reference TRBV30 and TRBJ2-4): SQTIHQWPATLVQPVGSPLSLECTVEGTSNPNLYWYRQAAGRGLQLLFYSVGIGQISSEVPQNLSASRPQDRQFILSSKKLLLSDSGFYLCAWSKLTSGSIQYFGAGTRLSVL.

This clonotype was picked up many times. V is TRBV11-2 and J is TRBJ2-1; no firm D call. Per the germline V gene, CDR1 is SGHAT and CDR2 is FQNNGV. The CDR3 is made up of 15 amino acids. V gave up 10 bases and J gave up 2 bases, with 18 bases separating them. The CDR3 loop reads CATQAPGGTYNEQFF. The CDR3, as DNA: TGTGCCACCCAAGCACCTGGCGGCACCTACAATGAGCAGTTCTTC.

A few counts support this clonotype. Here the CDR3 DNA reads TGTGCCAGCAGTCCGGCGGATCAAGAGACCCAGTACTTC. Translation: CASSPADQETQYF. V gene TRBV27 combines with J gene TRBJ2-1, with D hard to call. The end of the DNA aligns better with TRBJ2-5, so the J call may be wrong. CDR1 is MNHEY and CDR2 is SMNVEV in the germline V gene (reference sequence). CDR3 size: 13 residues.

This CDR3 is CASSQASVSSTDTQYF. In DNA, the CDR3 is TGCGCCAGCAGCCAAGCTAGCGTGTCTAGCACAGATACGCAGTATTTT. The J gene is TRBJ2-3, the V gene TRBV4-3; tentatively, D is TRBD2 (6 bases). V dropped 1 base and J dropped 0 bases, with 11 bases sitting between them. The V gene's germline CDR1 is LGHNA and CDR2 YSLEER. The length of the CDR3 is 16 residues.

A few counts support this clonotype. Being one base from a much bigger clone, this may be a read error. The rearrangement links TRBV28 to TRBJ1-5; D uncertain. This CDR3 comprises 14 residues. Between the trimmed V and J ends, which lost 5 bases and 0 bases, there was a span of 8 bases. CDR1 MDHEN and CDR2 SYDVKM come from the germline V gene. For the CDR3, the DNA is TGTGCCAGCAGTCAAGTCTCTAGCAATCAGCCCCAGCATTTT. This translates into CASSQVSSNQPQHF.

This clonotype was detected ten times or more. The V gene is TRBV2, the J gene TRBJ2-2, with 9 bases aligning to TRBD2. The CDR3 is 15 amino acids. Germline CDR1 is SNHLY and CDR2 is FYNNEI. V lost 7 bases and J lost 3; bases outside the gene matches: 6. The CDR3 loop is CASTPTSGYTGELFF. Written as DNA, the CDR3 is TGTGCCAGCACCCCGACTAGCGGATACACCGGGGAGCTGTTTTTT.

This clonotype was recorded a few times. This chain links TRBV28 with TRBJ2-7; tentatively, D is TRBD2 (6 bases). Germline values: CDR1 MDHEN, CDR2 SYDVKM. This CDR3 region has 15 residues. V was clipped by 5 bases and J by 2 bases, with 16 bases between them. This CDR3 is CASSNLARGTYEQYF. In DNA form, the CDR3 reads TGTGCCAGCAGTAATCTAGCGAGAGGAACCTACGAGCAGTACTTC.

This clonotype was seen ten or more times. The genes are TRBV10-2 and TRBJ1-2, with 8 bases fitting TRBD1. The CDR3 sequence is 15 residues long. Germline V gene data show CDR1 as WSHSY and CDR2 as SAAADI. The J segment lost 0 bases and the V segment lost 7 bases, leaving 7 bases of the junction unmatched. CDR3 in amino acids: CASNPGQGANYGYTF. CDR3 sequence (DNA): TGCGCCAGCAACCCTGGACAGGGAGCTAACTATGGCTACACCTTC.

This clonotype came up many times. V usage is TRBV5-1 and J usage is TRBJ2-2; D might be TRBD1 (6 bases). The germline V gene has CDR1 SGHRS and CDR2 YFSETQ. The V end was cut by 0 bases, the J end by 8 bases, with 14 bases between. CDR3 length: 15 residues. CDR3 in DNA: TGCGCCAGCAGCTTGGTACAGGGTTCTGGAGGGGAGCTGTTTTTT. Protein sequence: CASSLVQGSGGELFF.

In its sample, this clonotype was seen a few times. The chain has TRBV3-1 and TRBJ2-3; D is possibly TRBD2 (5 bases). Germline values: CDR1 LGHDT, CDR2 YNNKEL (reference sequence). This CDR3 is 14 amino acids long. The V end was cut by 2 bases, the J end by 7 bases, with 13 bases between. CDR3: CASSQFLALNTQYF. In DNA form, the CDR3 reads TGTGCCAGCAGCCAATTTCTAGCATTGAATACGCAGTATTTT.

As concerns this clonotype: At one of its ends the junction is not consistent with the germline gene, which may arise from a read error. The V gene is TRBV28, the J gene TRBJ1-3; 8 bases match TRBD1. Germline V CDR1 and CDR2: MDHEN, SYDVKM. The CDR3 has 17 amino acids. The CDR3: CAGSRGQAGPSGNTIYF. As DNA, the CDR3 is TGTGCCGGCAGCCGGGGACAGGCCGGACCCTCTGGAAACACCATATATTTT.

The count of this clonotype is one. The chain joins TRBV20-1 to TRBJ1-6; tentatively, D is TRBD1 (5 bases). Germline CDR1 reads DFQATT; CDR2 reads SNEGSKA (reference sequence). Trimming took off 3 bases at V and 9 bases at J, with 15 bases between the two ends. There are 14 residues in the CDR3. The CDR3 DNA reads TGCAGTGCTAGGGGGCACCCCCTCAGTTCACCCCTCCACTTT. It encodes CSARGHPLSSPLHF.

This clonotype was counted ten times or more. The genes are TRBV9 and TRBJ1-1; 9 bases are shared with TRBD1. The CDR3 consists of 15 residues. After removal of 4 bases from V and 4 bases from J, the junction contained 8 bases not matched to a gene. Germline CDR1 and CDR2: SGDLS and YYNGEE. The DNA of the CDR3 is TGTGCCAGCAGCCCTCCGGGACAGGGAGTCACTGAAGCTTTCTTT. Its protein is CASSPPGQGVTEAFF.

There are many counts of this clonotype. The chain links TRBV6-1 to TRBJ1-3; D not certain. CDR1 MNHNS and CDR2 SASEGT come from the germline V gene. This CDR3 region has 15 residues. The germline V and J ends were trimmed by 10 bases and 0 bases, with 16 bases remaining between them. The CDR3, as DNA: TGTGCCACCACCATCCTGCGGTCCTCTGGAAACACCATATATTTT. Translated: CATTILRSSGNTIYF.

The rearrangement joins TRBV24-1 to TRBJ2-6; 8 bases align to TRBD1. The CDR3 is 19 residues long. The germline V gene has CDR1 KGHDR and CDR2 SFDVKD. J gave up 0 bases and V 2 bases, and 8 bases lay outside the gene matches. The CDR3 is CATSDYPGQEGSGANVLTF. CDR3 coding DNA: TGTGCCACCAGTGATTATCCGGGACAGGAAGGCTCTGGGGCCAACGTCCTGACTTTC.

This clonotype was observed many times. The chain links TRBV12-3 or TRBV12-4 to TRBJ2-1, with D possibly being TRBD2 (6 bases). V was pared by 7 bases and J by 9 bases, with 22 bases between. CDR3 length equals 15 residues. The CDR3 region has the DNA TGTGCCAGCACCGCCGTGGGGGGAGGTATCGGTGAGCAGTTCTTC. It translates to CASTAVGGGIGEQFF.